What follows are 31 T cell receptor beta chains derived from one specimen sequenced in a study of cytomegalovirus exposure and HLA in healthy donors. The PCR employed 60 Vbeta primers together with 13 Jbeta primers. Data came from immunoSEQ multiplex PCR; TCRdb stores just in-frame clones and leaves some out. The sample gives 120,000 or so clones, 79% of which show up once; roughly 2% is in the top ten. The source material was PBMCs. The receptors stem from a man aged 18 to 35 in good health and CMV-seronegative.

This sequence joins TRBV2 and TRBJ2-7; D possibly corresponds to TRBD2 (6 bases). This CDR3 comprises 15 residues. V was trimmed by 6 bases and J by 5 bases, leaving 20 bases between them. Germline loops: CDR1 SNHLY, CDR2 FYNNEI. CDR3 sequence reads: CASRTGLGSAHEQYF. CDR3 coding DNA: TGTGCCAGCAGAACGGGACTCGGAAGCGCCCACGAGCAGTACTTC.

Concerning this clone: Mismatch with germline at one junction end may stem from a read error. The chain joins TRBV5-6 to TRBJ2-7; TRBD2 aligns across 7 bases. Germline CDR1 SGHDT, CDR2 YYEEEE. The CDR3 runs 15 residues. The CDR3 region has the DNA TGTGCCAGCACCTTGTGGGGGGGGACTACCTACGAGCAGTACTTC. It translates to CASTLWGGTTYEQYF.

The chain uses TRBV4-2 and TRBJ2-2; TRBD1 matches at 9 bases. Germline V gives CDR1 LGHNA, CDR2 YNFKEQ. V shed 1 base and J 6 bases; nucleotides not matched to a gene: 18. The CDR3 runs to 20 residues. The CDR3, as DNA: TGTGCCAGCAGCCAAGTGGGGACAGGGTTTGTAGATACCTACCCCGGGGAGCTGTTTTTT. This encodes CASSQVGTGFVDTYPGELFF.

V is TRBV6-5 and J is TRBJ2-7; TRBD2 agrees at 8 bases. This CDR3 has 14 residues. The V gene end was trimmed by 6 bases and the J gene end by 0 bases; junction bases not matched to a gene: 4. Germline lookup yields CDR1 MNHEY and CDR2 SVGAGI. The DNA of the CDR3 is TGTGCCAGCAGCAAGAGCGGGAGCTCCTACGAGCAGTACGTC. It encodes CASSKSGSSYEQYV.

The chain employs TRBV27 and TRBJ2-1; TRBD2 matches at 9 bases. This CDR3 comprises 14 residues. In germline, CDR1 is MNHEY, CDR2 SMNVEV (reference sequence). The trim removed 5 bases at V and 5 bases at J, leaving 4 bases unmatched. CDR3 bases: TGTGCCAGCAGTGCCATAGCGGGGGACAATGAGCAGTTCTTC. Its protein product is CASSAIAGDNEQFF.

The rearrangement links TRBV5-1 to TRBJ1-1, with 7 bases lining up with TRBD1. Germline CDR1 SGHRS, CDR2 YFSETQ. CDR3 length: 15 amino acids. With 0 bases clipped from V and 2 bases from J, the junction kept 4 bases outside the gene matches. The CDR3, as DNA: TGCGCCAGCAGCTTGGCAGGGACAGCAAACACTGAAGCTTTCTTT. Translating it yields CASSLAGTANTEAFF.

The rearrangement joins TRBV11-3 to TRBJ2-1, with 7 bases matching TRBD2. The CDR3 totals 15 residues. Germline values: CDR1 SGHNT, CDR2 YENEEA. The trim removed 1 base at V and 3 bases at J, leaving 3 bases unmatched. CDR3 DNA: TGTGCCAGCAGCTTAGGGCGGGAGTACTACAATGAGCAGTTCTTC. Translating gives CASSLGREYYNEQFF.

This clone was seen a few times. The gene calls are TRBV29-1 and TRBJ1-2; no clear D. CDR1 and CDR2 (germline): SQVTM, ANQGSEA. This CDR3 has 13 amino acids. Trimming stripped 3 bases from V and 1 base from J, with 9 bases between. The CDR3, as DNA: TGCAGCGTTGATCCGGGAATTAACTATGGCTACACCTTC. Protein: CSVDPGINYGYTF.

Written as DNA, the CDR3 is TGCGCCAGCAGCTTGGAGATGACGGGATTGGAGACCCAGTACTTC. Protein sequence: CASSLEMTGLETQYF. The V gene is TRBV5-1, the J gene TRBJ2-5, with a weak D call TRBD2 (5 bases). The CDR3 runs to 15 residues. Looked up from germline, CDR1 is SGHRS and CDR2 is YFSETQ. V shed 0 bases and J shed 5 bases, with 14 bases lying between them.

The rearrangement joins TRBV28 to TRBJ2-7; 7 bases line up with TRBD1. There are 13 residues in the CDR3. Trimming at V came to 6 bases and at J to 6 bases, leaving 8 bases not matched to a gene. CDR1 MDHEN and CDR2 SYDVKM come from the germline V gene. This chain's CDR3 is CASSKGQVSEQYF. The CDR3 DNA follows: TGTGCCAGCAGCAAAGGACAGGTCTCCGAGCAGTACTTC. The full variable domain, in which reference TRBV28 and TRBJ2-7 provide the parts outside the CDR3, is DVKVTQSSRYLVKRTGEKVFLECVQDMDHENMFWYRQDPGLGLRLIYFSYDVKMKEKGDIPEGYSVSREKKERFSLILESASTNQTSMYLCASSKGQVSEQYFGPGTRLTVT.

The chain recombines TRBV27 with TRBJ2-1; 8 nucleotides line up with TRBD2. The length of the CDR3 is 13 residues. The germline CDR1 and CDR2 sequences are MNHEY and SMNVEV (reference sequence). Losses at the gene ends were 4 bases for V and 7 bases for J; bases not matched to a gene: 3. As DNA, the CDR3 is TGTGCCAGCAGTTACACTAGCGGAAATGAGCAGTTCTTC. This sequence encodes CASSYTSGNEQFF.

The genes are TRBV5-5 and TRBJ2-7; a possible D gene is TRBD1 (7 bases). Trimming stripped 4 bases from V and 4 bases from J, with 15 bases between. Germline V gene lookup returns CDR1 SGHKS and CDR2 YYEKEE (reference sequence). There are 14 residues in the CDR3. Here the CDR3 DNA reads TGTGCCAGCAGCCCTCAGGGGGGCCGGTACGAGCAGTACGTC. As protein: CASSPQGGRYEQYV.

V gene TRBV18 combines with J gene TRBJ2-1; 8 nucleotides match TRBD2. V shed 5 bases, J shed 8 bases, and the junction held 8 bases outside the gene matches. In germline, CDR1 is KGHSH, CDR2 LQKENI. The CDR3 sequence is 14 residues long. The CDR3 coding sequence is TGTGCCAGCTCATCGGGAGGGAGGAGGGATGAGCAGTTCTTC. Translating gives CASSSGGRRDEQFF.

The chain is built from TRBV5-1 and TRBJ1-6, with 7 bases fitting TRBD1. With V trimmed by 7 bases and J by 7 bases, 11 bases remained unmatched. The CDR3 consists of 15 residues. Germline CDR1 SGHRS, CDR2 YFSETQ. The CDR3 region has the DNA TGCGCCAGCCGCCTCGAGGGGGCCCTCAATTCACCCCTCCACTTT. This encodes CASRLEGALNSPLHF.

On this clone: One junction end does not reproduce the germline sequence, and a read error may be involved. The chain employs TRBV4-1 and TRBJ1-1; 9 nucleotides match TRBD1. Germline CDR1 reads MGHRA; CDR2 reads YSYEKL. The length of the CDR3 is 15 residues. CDR3: CASSQPVGTGRPGYF. CDR3 DNA sequence: TGCGCCAGCAGCCAACCCGTGGGGACAGGGCGTCCTGGGTACTTT.

V gene TRBV7-3 combines with J gene TRBJ2-1, with 10 bases fitting TRBD2. This CDR3 is built from 19 residues. The V gene end was trimmed by 2 bases and the J gene end by 5 bases; junction bases not matched to a gene: 15. Germline loops: CDR1 SGHTA, CDR2 FQGTGA. CDR3 nucleotide sequence: TGTGCCAGCAGCTTATCCGCGTCCCCCACTAGCGGGAAGAACAATGAGCAGTTCTTC. Translating it yields CASSLSASPTSGKNNEQFF.

The chain uses TRBV6-6 and TRBJ1-1; D unclear. The V end lost 4 bases, the J end lost 5 bases, and 5 bases lay between the germline ends. Germline V gene lookup returns CDR1 MNHNY and CDR2 SVGAGI (reference sequence). The CDR3 sequence is 11 residues long. CDR3 residues: CASSWRTEAFF. Here the CDR3 DNA reads TGTGCCAGCAGTTGGCGGACTGAAGCTTTCTTT.

This rearrangement joins TRBV5-5 to TRBJ2-1; TRBD2 matches at 13 bases. This CDR3 comprises 15 residues. From germline, CDR1 is SGHKS and CDR2 YYEKEE (reference sequence). Trimming at V came to 6 bases and at J to 5 bases, leaving 5 bases not matched to a gene. CDR3 coding DNA: TGTGCCAGCACCGGGACTAGCGGGATACACAATGAGCAGTTCTTC. Protein product: CASTGTSGIHNEQFF.

The chain carries TRBV29-1 and TRBJ1-2; D possibly corresponds to TRBD1 (5 bases). The germline V gene encodes CDR1 SQVTM and CDR2 ANQGSEA. The V and J ends lost 6 bases and 2 bases respectively, with 10 bases between them. This CDR3 is built from 12 residues. This chain's CDR3 is CSVVDRNYGYTF. The CDR3 coding sequence is TGCAGCGTGGTAGACAGAAACTATGGCTACACCTTC.

This chain links TRBV6-5 with TRBJ2-7, with 9 nucleotides matching TRBD1. The junction had 13 bases not matched to a gene; V was cut back by 11 bases and J by 5 bases. This CDR3 contains 14 residues. Germline assignment: CDR1 MNHEY and CDR2 SVGAGI. CDR3 coding DNA: TGTGCCGTTCGGGACAGGGTATCTCTCAACGAGCAGTACTTC. Protein sequence: CAVRDRVSLNEQYF.

The chain uses TRBV7-3 and TRBJ2-5; D is uncertain. Germline CDR1 reads SGHTA; CDR2 reads FQGTGA. The CDR3 has 15 residues. V lost 0 bases and J lost 5, with 13 bases in between. The CDR3 nucleotides are TGTGCCAGCAGCTTAACGAATATGGCAGGCGAGACCCAGTACTTC. Its protein is CASSLTNMAGETQYF.

The V gene is TRBV6-5, the J gene TRBJ2-7; 7 bases agree with TRBD2. Trimming removed 2 bases from V and 6 bases from J; junction bases left unmatched: 10. Germline V gene lookup returns CDR1 MNHEY and CDR2 SVGAGI. This CDR3 region has 15 residues. CDR3 coding DNA: TGTGCCAGCAGTTACGACTTGGGAGCGGGAACCGAGCAGTACTTC. This translates into CASSYDLGAGTEQYF.

The chain couples TRBV30 to TRBJ1-2, with TRBD1 identical over 7 bases. Per the germline V gene, CDR1 is GTSNPN and CDR2 is SVGIG (reference sequence). This CDR3 has 14 residues. V shed 3 bases and J 5 bases; nucleotides not matched to a gene: 9. This chain's CDR3 is CAWRAQGTLYGYTF. The CDR3, as DNA: TGTGCCTGGAGGGCACAGGGGACGTTGTATGGCTACACCTTC.

The chain is built from TRBV10-1 and TRBJ2-1, with 9 bases aligning to TRBD2. V trimming: 3 bases; J trimming: 3 bases; junction bases outside the gene matches: 6. CDR1 is WNHNN, CDR2 SYGVQD, per germline (reference sequence). CDR3 size: 16 residues. The DNA of the CDR3 is TGCGCCAGCAGTGACTCTGCGGGAGGGTACTACAATGAGCAGTTCTTC. As protein: CASSDSAGGYYNEQFF.

The chain couples TRBV19 to TRBJ2-7; TRBD1 agrees at 7 bases. The CDR3 sequence is 14 residues long. J gave up 7 bases and V 5 bases, and 11 bases lay outside the gene matches. Germline CDR1 LNHDA, CDR2 SQIVND (reference sequence). The CDR3 is CASSETGSAWEQYF. The CDR3 nucleotides are TGTGCCAGTAGTGAGACAGGGAGTGCCTGGGAGCAGTACTTC.

This clone has just one count. The rearrangement links TRBV5-8 to TRBJ2-3; 7 bases agree with TRBD2. V was pared by 0 bases and J by 3 bases, with 7 bases of the junction left unmatched. Germline V gene data show CDR1 as SGHTS and CDR2 as YDEGEE. The CDR3 is 16 residues long. The CDR3 sequence: CASSLEAGESTDTQYF. The CDR3 nucleotides are TGTGCCAGCAGCTTGGAGGCGGGAGAGTCGACAGATACGCAGTATTTT.

The rearrangement uses TRBV19 and TRBJ2-3; 8 bases map to TRBD2. V dropped 5 bases and J dropped 3; count of bases not matched to a gene: 4. The CDR3 loop spans 14 amino acids. Germline V gene sequence: CDR1 LNHDA, CDR2 SQIVND (reference sequence). The CDR3 sequence is CASSFSGTTDTQYF. The DNA for the CDR3 is TGTGCCAGTAGTTTTAGCGGGACTACAGATACGCAGTATTTT.

The rearrangement uses TRBV18 and TRBJ2-1; D is uncertain. The ends were cut back, 3 bases at V and 9 bases at J, with 9 bases in the middle. CDR1 KGHSH and CDR2 LQKENI come from the germline V gene. The CDR3 totals 12 residues. The CDR3 DNA reads as TGTGCCAGCTCACCCCTGGGCAGTGAGCAGTTCTTC. This sequence encodes CASSPLGSEQFF. The full variable domain, with the rest looked up from reference TRBV18 and TRBJ2-1, is NAGVMQNPRHLVRRRGQEARLRCSPMKGHSHVYWYRQLPEEGLKFMVYLQKENIIDESGMPKERFSAEFPKEGPSILRIQQVVRGDSAAYFCASSPLGSEQFFGPGTRLTVL.

The count of this clone is one. The gene calls are TRBV4-1 and TRBJ2-3, with TRBD1 matching 7 bases. Germline trimming cut 0 bases from V and 3 bases from J; bases unmatched to any gene: 9. The CDR3 is 17 amino acids. Looked up from germline, CDR1 is MGHRA and CDR2 is YSYEKL. The CDR3 coding sequence is TGCGCCAGCAGCCAAGACCCCCCCGGGACAGCAACAGATACGCAGTATTTT. Protein sequence: CASSQDPPGTATDTQYF.

This clone was recorded only once. J is TRBJ2-7 and V is TRBV18; tentatively, D is TRBD1 (5 bases). The CDR3 consists of 13 residues. Trimming cost V 0 bases and J 6 bases, with 9 bases left between them. Germline values: CDR1 KGHSH, CDR2 LQKENI. The chain's CDR3 is CASSPPGVAEQYF. The DNA for the CDR3 is TGTGCCAGCTCACCACCAGGGGTAGCCGAGCAGTACTTC.

V is TRBV19 and J is TRBJ1-1; a possible D gene is TRBD1 (6 bases). Germline V CDR1 and CDR2: LNHDA, SQIVND (reference sequence). The CDR3 contains 13 residues. Between the trimmed V and J ends, which lost 10 bases and 4 bases, there was a span of 16 bases. The CDR3 region is CATTRKGVTEAFF. CDR3 nucleotide sequence: TGTGCCACCACGCGGAAGGGGGTCACTGAAGCTTTCTTT.